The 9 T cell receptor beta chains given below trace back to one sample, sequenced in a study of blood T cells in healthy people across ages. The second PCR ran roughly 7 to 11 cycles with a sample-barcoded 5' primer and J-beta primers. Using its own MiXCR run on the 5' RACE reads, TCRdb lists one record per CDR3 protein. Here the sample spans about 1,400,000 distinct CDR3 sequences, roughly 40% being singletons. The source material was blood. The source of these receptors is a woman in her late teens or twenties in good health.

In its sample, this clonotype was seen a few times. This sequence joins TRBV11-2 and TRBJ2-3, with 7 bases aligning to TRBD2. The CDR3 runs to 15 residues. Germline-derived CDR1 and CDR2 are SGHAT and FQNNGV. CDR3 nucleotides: TGTGCGACGAAACACGGGGGAGGGTTCACAGATACGCAGTATTTT. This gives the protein CATKHGGGFTDTQYF.

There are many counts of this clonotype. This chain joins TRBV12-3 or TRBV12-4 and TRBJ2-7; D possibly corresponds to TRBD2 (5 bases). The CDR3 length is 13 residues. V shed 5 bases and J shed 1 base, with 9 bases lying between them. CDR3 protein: CASSPGKSYEQYF. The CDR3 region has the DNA TGTGCCAGCAGTCCCGGGAAGTCCTACGAGCAGTACTTC.

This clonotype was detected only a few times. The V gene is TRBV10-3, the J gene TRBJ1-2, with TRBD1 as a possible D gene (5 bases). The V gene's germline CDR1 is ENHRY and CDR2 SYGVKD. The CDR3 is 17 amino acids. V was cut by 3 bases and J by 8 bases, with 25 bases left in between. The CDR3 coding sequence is TGTGCCATCAGTGAAGGGGAGTCCGTTTTGGGGAGTAGCGGCTACACCTTC. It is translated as CAISEGESVLGSSGYTF.

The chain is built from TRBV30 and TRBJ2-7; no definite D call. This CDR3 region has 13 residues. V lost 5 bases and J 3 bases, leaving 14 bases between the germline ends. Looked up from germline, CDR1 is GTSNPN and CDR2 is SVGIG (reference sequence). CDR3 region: CAWPRTVFYEQYF. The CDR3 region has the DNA TGTGCCTGGCCCCGGACCGTCTTCTACGAGCAGTACTTC.

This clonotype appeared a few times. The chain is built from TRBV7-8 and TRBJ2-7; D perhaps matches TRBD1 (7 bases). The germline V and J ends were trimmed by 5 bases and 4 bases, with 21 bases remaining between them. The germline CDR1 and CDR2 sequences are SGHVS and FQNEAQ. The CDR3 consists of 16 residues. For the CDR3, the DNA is TGTGCCAGCAGCCTCTTAGGGGGGACAGCACCTTACGAGCAGTACTTC. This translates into CASSLLGGTAPYEQYF.

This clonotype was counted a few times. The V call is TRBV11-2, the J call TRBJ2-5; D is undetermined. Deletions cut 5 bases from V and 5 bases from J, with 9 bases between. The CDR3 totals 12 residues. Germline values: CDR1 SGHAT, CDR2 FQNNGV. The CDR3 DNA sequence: TGTGCCAGCAGCCCCGGATGGGAGACCCAGTACTTC. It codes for CASSPGWETQYF.

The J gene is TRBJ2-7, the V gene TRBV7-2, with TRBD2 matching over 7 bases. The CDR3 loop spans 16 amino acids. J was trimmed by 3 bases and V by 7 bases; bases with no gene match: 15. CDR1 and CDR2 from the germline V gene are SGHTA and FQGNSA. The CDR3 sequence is CASTQSSREGLYEQYF. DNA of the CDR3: TGTGCCAGCACCCAAAGTTCGAGGGAGGGCCTCTACGAGCAGTACTTC.

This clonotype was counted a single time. Here the CDR3 DNA reads TGTGCTAGTGCCCTTGGGCAGAGAGGGGCGGAGCAGTACTTC. Its protein is CASALGQRGAEQYF. J is TRBJ2-5 and V is TRBV12-5; D possibly uses TRBD1 or TRBD2 (5 bases each). The V and J ends lost 7 bases and 11 bases respectively, with 23 bases between them. Germline V gene sequence: CDR1 LGHNT, CDR2 FRNRAP. This CDR3 has 14 amino acids.

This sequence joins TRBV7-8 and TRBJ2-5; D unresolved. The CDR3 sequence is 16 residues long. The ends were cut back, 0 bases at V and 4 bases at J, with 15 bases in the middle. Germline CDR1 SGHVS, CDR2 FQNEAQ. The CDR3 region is CASSLARFLRRETQYF. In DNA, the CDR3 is TGTGCCAGCAGCTTAGCTCGGTTTCTGCGGAGAGAGACCCAGTACTTC.